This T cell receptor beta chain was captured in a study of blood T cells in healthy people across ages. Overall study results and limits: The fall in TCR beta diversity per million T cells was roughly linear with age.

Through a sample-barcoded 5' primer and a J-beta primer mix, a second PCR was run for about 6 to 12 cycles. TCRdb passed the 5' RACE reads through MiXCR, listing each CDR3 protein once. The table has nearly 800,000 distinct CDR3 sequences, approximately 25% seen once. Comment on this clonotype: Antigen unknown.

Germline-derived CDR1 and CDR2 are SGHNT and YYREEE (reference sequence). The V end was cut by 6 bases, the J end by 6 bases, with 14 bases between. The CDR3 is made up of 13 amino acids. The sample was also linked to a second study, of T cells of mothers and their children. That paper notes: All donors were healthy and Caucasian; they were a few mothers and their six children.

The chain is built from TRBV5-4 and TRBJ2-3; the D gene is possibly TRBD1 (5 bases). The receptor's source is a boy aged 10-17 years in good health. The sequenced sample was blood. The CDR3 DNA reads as TGTGCCAGCACTGGGGCGCCCGGGGATACGCAGTATTTT. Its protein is CASTGAPGDTQYF. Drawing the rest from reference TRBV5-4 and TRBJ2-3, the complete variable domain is ETGVTQSPTHLIKTRGQQVTLRCSSQSGHNTVSWYQQALGQGPQFIFQYYREEENGRGNFPPRFSGLQFPNYSSELNVNALELDDSALYLCASTGAPGDTQYFGPGTRLTVL.